The following is a T cell receptor beta chain sequence with its context. Its target is not known. The CDR3 sequence is 16 residues long. The V gene end was trimmed by 0 bases and the J gene end by 9 bases; junction bases not matched to a gene: 7. Per the germline V gene, CDR1 is LGHNA and CDR2 is YNFKEQ. This sample is drawn from a study of OX40 agonist ivuxolimab in advanced cancers. Study at large: Therapy given before enrollment (anti-PD-1, anti-PD-L1 or anti-CTLA-4) was allowed, and around 41% had some. Study-level findings and limits: Certain nonresponders additionally had low normalized T-cell clonal expansion.

The method was immunoSEQ multiplex PCR; TCRdb's version includes in-frame clones alone and lacks a portion of them. The sample carries over 100,000 clones, 93% recorded once. The gene calls are TRBV4-2 and TRBJ2-1; TRBD2 matches at 11 bases. This receptor was taken from an adult with an advanced solid tumor such as melanoma, head and neck, liver or kidney cancer. The sample consisted of CD4+ or CD8+ T cells sorted from blood, taken in a trial of the OX40 agonist ivuxolimab. The CDR3 DNA reads TGTGCCAGCAGCCAAGATATAACTAGCGGGAGCCTTGAGCAGTTCTTC. The encoded protein is CASSQDITSGSLEQFF.